The clone carrying this T cell receptor beta chain appeared a few times. Deep sequencing aimed at 1 in 200,000 to 1 in 1 million T cells' resolution. Profiling relied on immunoSEQ multiplex PCR, and the TCRdb table lists in-frame clones only, not all of them. The sample gives tens of thousands of clones, 68% of which show up once; roughly 5.7% is in the top ten. This sample is part of a study of cytotoxic CD8 clonotypes in ibrutinib-treated CLL. Study background: Included were 11 to 12 relapsed/refractory and about 14 treatment-naive patients, of whom approximately 17 were IGHV unmutated. Response samples came after a median about 12 months of treatment, range 6 to 36.

Germline V lookup: CDR1 ENHRY, CDR2 SYGVKD. The CDR3 runs 14 residues. V lost 0 bases, J lost 1 base, and 6 bases lay in between. The starting material was PBMCs, obtained after 12 months of ibrutinib treatment. The gene calls are TRBV10-3 and TRBJ1-2; D not certain. The TCR sequence derives from a human donor with chronic lymphocytic leukemia. CDR3 loop: CAISESSLNYGYTF. CDR3 DNA sequence: TGTGCCATCAGTGAGTCGAGCCTTAACTATGGCTACACCTTC.